These 27 T cell receptor beta chains came from one sample sequenced in a study of T cell responses to AZD1222 COVID-19 vaccine. Libraries were prepared by immunoSEQ multiplex PCR; TCRdb keeps only in-frame clonotypes and omits some of them. Of more than 110,000 clones in the sample, around 90% are singletons; the top ten hold 2.5% to 3.5%. The sequenced sample was peripheral blood, obtained on day 0 of AZD1222 vaccination. All receptors derive from an adult in good health.

DNA for the CDR3: TGTGCCAGCAGCAATGGGATCCGGCAGCCCCAGCATTTT. Its translation is CASSNGIRQPQHF. The genes are TRBV12-3 or TRBV12-4 and TRBJ1-5; D gene ambiguous. This CDR3 is 13 amino acids long. Trimming took off 6 bases at V and 7 bases at J, with 13 bases between the two ends.

The chain links TRBV11-2 to TRBJ2-1, with a weak D call TRBD2 (6 bases). The CDR3 is made up of 15 amino acids. Per germline, CDR1 SGHAT and CDR2 FQNNGV. V lost 4 bases and J 5 bases, leaving 15 bases between the germline ends. The CDR3 sequence is CASSSWRAPNNEQFF. Written as DNA, the CDR3 is TGTGCCAGCAGCTCATGGAGGGCACCCAACAATGAGCAGTTCTTC. Full variable domain (rest looked up from reference TRBV11-2 and TRBJ2-1): EAGVAQSPRYKIIEKRQSVAFWCNPISGHATLYWYQQILGQGPKLLIQFQNNGVVDDSQLPKDRFSAERLKGVDSTLKIQPAKLEDSAVYLCASSSWRAPNNEQFFGPGTRLTVL.

This chain uses TRBV2 with TRBJ2-7; D remains unclear. The CDR3 runs to 12 residues. Germline lookup yields CDR1 SNHLY and CDR2 FYNNEI. Trimming took off 2 bases at V and 3 bases at J, with 5 bases between the two ends. CDR3 protein: CASSEMGYEQYF. In nucleotides, the CDR3 is TGTGCCAGCAGTGAAATGGGCTACGAGCAGTACTTC.

This chain links TRBV9 with TRBJ2-5, with a possible D match to TRBD2 (5 bases). CDR1 and CDR2 from the germline V gene are SGDLS and YYNGEE. V lost 0 bases, J lost 1 base, and 10 bases lay in between. The CDR3 spans 15 residues. CDR3: CASSVGSVLQETQYF. DNA of the CDR3: TGTGCCAGCAGCGTAGGTAGCGTCCTCCAAGAGACCCAGTACTTC.

The chain employs TRBV24-1 and TRBJ2-1, with 7 bases matching TRBD2. V was clipped by 3 bases and J by 9 bases; unmatched bases: 4. From germline, CDR1 is KGHDR and CDR2 SFDVKD. The CDR3 is 13 amino acids. The CDR3 protein is CATSDVGRSEQFF. For the CDR3, the DNA is TGTGCCACCAGTGATGTCGGGAGGAGTGAGCAGTTCTTC.

The rearrangement links TRBV18 to TRBJ1-1; D unclear. CDR1 and CDR2 (germline): KGHSH, LQKENI. This CDR3 is 15 amino acids long. V lost 1 base, J lost 2 bases, and 11 bases lay in between. The CDR3 DNA follows: TGTGCCAGCTCACCACGTAAGGCGACCAACACTGAAGCTTTCTTT. Translation gives CASSPRKATNTEAFF.

V and J are TRBV7-8 and TRBJ2-7, with 8 bases lining up with TRBD2. V gave up 5 bases and J gave up 3 bases; unmatched junction bases: 3. The germline V gene has CDR1 SGHVS and CDR2 FQNEAQ. CDR3 length equals 13 residues. The CDR3 DNA reads as TGTGCCAGCAGCCCCGGGAGGGTCTACGAGCAGTACTTC. Residues: CASSPGRVYEQYF.

V and J are TRBV2 and TRBJ2-1, with 8 bases aligning to TRBD2. CDR3 size: 15 residues. In germline, CDR1 is SNHLY, CDR2 FYNNEI. The J segment lost 5 bases and the V segment lost 5 bases, leaving 8 bases of the junction unmatched. CDR3: CASSPLAATNNEQFF. The CDR3 nucleotides are TGTGCCAGCAGTCCACTAGCGGCGACCAACAATGAGCAGTTCTTC.

V and J are TRBV28 and TRBJ2-2; D might be TRBD1 (5 bases). There are 16 residues in the CDR3. Germline V gene lookup returns CDR1 MDHEN and CDR2 SYDVKM. V lost 5 bases to trimming and J lost 7 bases, with 20 bases between them. CDR3 DNA: TGTGCCAGCAGTCCATTTCTAAGGGGCTGGGTCGGGGAGCTGTTTTTT. As protein: CASSPFLRGWVGELFF. The full variable domain, with the rest looked up from reference TRBV28 and TRBJ2-2, is DVKVTQSSRYLVKRTGEKVFLECVQDMDHENMFWYRQDPGLGLRLIYFSYDVKMKEKGDIPEGYSVSREKKERFSLILESASTNQTSMYLCASSPFLRGWVGELFFGEGSRLTVL.

The chain employs TRBV28 and TRBJ1-1; D gene unclear. Germline loops: CDR1 MDHEN, CDR2 SYDVKM. V was clipped by 3 bases and J by 6 bases, with 8 bases between them. This CDR3 is 12 amino acids long. CDR3 sequence reads: CASSFAAAEAFF. CDR3 DNA: TGTGCCAGCAGTTTCGCTGCCGCTGAAGCTTTCTTT.

This chain links TRBV2 with TRBJ2-3; D is ambiguous. Deletions cut 1 base from V and 0 bases from J, with 5 bases between. CDR1 is SNHLY and CDR2 is FYNNEI in the germline V gene. This CDR3 spans 14 amino acids. The CDR3 nucleotides are TGTGCCAGCAGTGAAGGGTTTAGCACAGATACGCAGTATTTT. As protein: CASSEGFSTDTQYF.

The gene calls are TRBV20-1 and TRBJ1-1; D remains unclear. Trimming shortened V by 3 bases and J by 8 bases, and 16 bases separated the two germline ends. CDR1 and CDR2 from the germline V gene are DFQATT and SNEGSKA (reference sequence). The CDR3 contains 13 residues. The CDR3 DNA reads as TGCAGTGCTAGTTCTCAGCGCGGGCGCGAAGCTTTCTTT. It translates to CSASSQRGREAFF.

The chain is built from TRBV6-5 and TRBJ1-1; TRBD1 matches 8 bases. The germline gives CDR1 MNHEY, CDR2 SVGAGI. The CDR3 is made up of 10 amino acids. Trimming took 8 bases from V and 8 from J; bases not matched to a gene: 1. CDR3 amino acids: CASGDREAFF. DNA of the CDR3: TGTGCCAGCGGGGACAGGGAAGCTTTCTTT.

This clone was observed once. The V and J genes are TRBV30 and TRBJ2-1; the D is unclear. V dropped 4 bases and J dropped 6 bases, with 16 bases sitting between them. The germline CDR1 and CDR2 sequences are GTSNPN and SVGIG (reference sequence). The CDR3 sequence is 14 residues long. CDR3 coding DNA: TGTGCCTGGATTAGGCTTCCCCCCACCAATGAGCAGTTCTTC. It translates to CAWIRLPPTNEQFF.

This clone was observed a few times. V and J are TRBV11-1 and TRBJ2-7, with D maybe TRBD2 (6 bases). The CDR3 is 15 amino acids. Germline V gene lookup returns CDR1 SGHAT and CDR2 FQDESV (reference sequence). Trimming left V 0 bases short and J 3 bases short, with 12 bases between. The CDR3 sequence is CASSLALGLLYEQYF. In DNA form, the CDR3 reads TGTGCCAGCAGCTTAGCGTTGGGACTCCTCTACGAGCAGTACTTC.

The V gene is TRBV19, the J gene TRBJ1-6, with D possibly matching TRBD1 (5 bases). V was pared by 1 base and J by 9 bases, with 16 bases between. Germline lookup yields CDR1 LNHDA and CDR2 SQIVND (reference sequence). The CDR3 covers 16 residues. CDR3 DNA sequence: TGTGCCAGTAGTATAGCGGACGGGACGAGATTTTCACCCCTCCACTTT. Amino acids: CASSIADGTRFSPLHF.

The chain is built from TRBV5-1 and TRBJ1-6; the D is unclear. Trimming cost V 4 bases and J 7 bases, with 9 bases left between them. Germline CDR1 reads SGHRS; CDR2 reads YFSETQ. This CDR3 spans 13 amino acids. The CDR3 DNA sequence: TGCGCCAGCAGCGTAAATAGCAATTCACCCCTCCACTTT. Residues: CASSVNSNSPLHF.

The chain employs TRBV2 and TRBJ2-7; 8 bases fit TRBD2. CDR3 length: 13 residues. CDR1 is SNHLY, CDR2 FYNNEI, per germline. V lost 3 bases and J lost 5; bases outside the gene matches: 3. In nucleotides, the CDR3 is TGTGCCAGCAGTGACGGGGGGGTCCACGAGCAGTACTTC. This sequence encodes CASSDGGVHEQYF.

The chain uses TRBV3-1 (or the pseudogene TRBV3-2) and TRBJ2-5; 12 positions match TRBD2. This CDR3 contains 19 residues. The germline CDR1 and CDR2 sequences are LGHDT and YNNKEL (reference sequence). With V trimmed by 0 bases and J by 1 base, 9 bases remained unmatched. CDR3 loop: CASSQELAGGPGSQETQYF. CDR3 sequence (DNA): TGTGCCAGCAGCCAAGAGCTAGCGGGAGGGCCTGGGAGCCAAGAGACCCAGTACTTC.

The V call is TRBV6-5, the J call TRBJ2-7; the D gene is possibly TRBD1 (5 bases). The CDR3 has 13 amino acids. V was cut by 2 bases and J by 3 bases, with 8 bases left in between. CDR1 and CDR2 from the germline V gene are MNHEY and SVGAGI. The CDR3 is CASSYQGFYEQYF. In DNA form, the CDR3 reads TGTGCCAGCAGTTACCAGGGATTCTACGAGCAGTACTTC.

The chain recombines TRBV11-3 with TRBJ2-1; 8 bases align to TRBD2. CDR3 length: 15 residues. The germline gives CDR1 SGHNT, CDR2 YENEEA. J lost 0 bases, V lost 8 bases, and 6 bases had no gene match. The DNA for the CDR3 is TGTGCCAGCGAGGCCGGGAGGGGCTCCTACAATGAGCAGTTCTTC. Protein: CASEAGRGSYNEQFF. The full variable domain, with the rest looked up from reference TRBV11-3 and TRBJ2-1, is EAGVVQSPRYKIIEKKQPVAFWCNPISGHNTLYWYLQNLGQGPELLIRYENEEAVDDSQLPKDRFSAERLKGVDSTLKIQPAELGDSAVYLCASEAGRGSYNEQFFGPGTRLTVL.

This clone was recorded only once. The gene calls are TRBV24-1 and TRBJ1-2; 8 positions agree with TRBD1. The V segment lost 5 bases and the J segment 8 bases; nucleotides outside the gene matches: 6. Per the germline V gene, CDR1 is KGHDR and CDR2 is SFDVKD. The CDR3 has 13 residues. CDR3 sequence: CATSGSGGRGYTF. As DNA, the CDR3 is TGTGCCACCAGTGGGTCAGGGGGCCGGGGCTACACCTTC.

This clone was observed once. This chain links TRBV12-3 or TRBV12-4 with TRBJ2-6; D remains unclear. The length of the CDR3 is 13 residues. Trimming took 8 bases from V and 1 from J, leaving 6 bases between them. The CDR3 loop is CASVSSGANVLTF. As DNA, the CDR3 is TGTGCCAGCGTCTCTTCTGGGGCCAACGTCCTGACTTTC.

The genes are TRBV11-3 and TRBJ2-2; maybe TRBD1 (6 bases). The germline V and J ends were trimmed by 4 bases and 1 base, with 13 bases remaining between them. Germline V gene sequence: CDR1 SGHNT, CDR2 YENEEA. This CDR3 region has 16 residues. Here the CDR3 DNA reads TGTGCCAGCAGCTCCCTTGGCAGGGGGAACACCGGGGAGCTGTTTTTT. Amino acids: CASSSLGRGNTGELFF. The full variable domain, with the rest looked up from reference TRBV11-3 and TRBJ2-2, is EAGVVQSPRYKIIEKKQPVAFWCNPISGHNTLYWYLQNLGQGPELLIRYENEEAVDDSQLPKDRFSAERLKGVDSTLKIQPAELGDSAVYLCASSSLGRGNTGELFFGEGSRLTVL.

This rearrangement joins TRBV2 to TRBJ2-2; 7 bases fit TRBD1. The CDR3 contains 13 residues. Germline CDR1 SNHLY, CDR2 FYNNEI. After removal of 7 bases from V and 5 bases from J, the junction contained 4 bases not matched to a gene. CDR3 sequence: CASNLQGTGELFF. The CDR3 nucleotides read TGTGCCAGCAATCTACAGGGGACCGGGGAGCTGTTTTTT.

This sequence joins TRBV4-1 and TRBJ1-4, with 8 bases matching TRBD1. Trimming removed 0 bases from V and 8 bases from J; junction bases left unmatched: 8. The CDR3 loop spans 16 amino acids. CDR1 MGHRA and CDR2 YSYEKL come from the germline V gene. CDR3 amino acids: CASSQEIGRTGEKLFF. CDR3 bases: TGCGCCAGCAGCCAAGAGATTGGACGGACAGGGGAAAAACTGTTTTTT.

The V and J genes are TRBV5-4 and TRBJ1-4, with a possible D match to TRBD1 (6 bases). CDR3 size: 16 residues. V shed 2 bases and J shed 0 bases, with 11 bases lying between them. The V gene's germline CDR1 is SGHNT and CDR2 YYREEE (reference sequence). Written as DNA, the CDR3 is TGTGCCAGCAGCTTCCAGGGGCAAACAACTAATGAAAAACTGTTTTTT. Translation gives CASSFQGQTTNEKLFF.